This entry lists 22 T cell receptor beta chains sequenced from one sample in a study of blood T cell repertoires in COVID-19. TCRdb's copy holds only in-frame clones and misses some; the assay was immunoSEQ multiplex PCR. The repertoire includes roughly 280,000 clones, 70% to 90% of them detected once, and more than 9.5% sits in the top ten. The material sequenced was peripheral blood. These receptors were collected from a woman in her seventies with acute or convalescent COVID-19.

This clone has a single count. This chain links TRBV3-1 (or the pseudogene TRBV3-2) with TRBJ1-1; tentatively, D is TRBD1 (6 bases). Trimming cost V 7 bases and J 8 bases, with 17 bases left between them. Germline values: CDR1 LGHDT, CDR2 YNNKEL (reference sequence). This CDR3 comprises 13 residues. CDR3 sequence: CASTYLGQLEAFF. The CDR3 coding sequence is TGTGCCAGCACCTACCTAGGACAGCTCGAAGCTTTCTTT.

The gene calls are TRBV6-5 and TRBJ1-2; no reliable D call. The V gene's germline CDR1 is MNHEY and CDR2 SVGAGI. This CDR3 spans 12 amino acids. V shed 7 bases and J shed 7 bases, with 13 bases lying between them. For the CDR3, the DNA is TGTGCCAGCACCACCACACCTCCTGGCTACACCTTC. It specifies CASTTTPPGYTF.

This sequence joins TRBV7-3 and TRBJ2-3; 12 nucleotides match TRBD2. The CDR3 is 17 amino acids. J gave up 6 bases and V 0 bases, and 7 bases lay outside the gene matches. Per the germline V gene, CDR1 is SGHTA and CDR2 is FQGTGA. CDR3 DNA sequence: TGTGCCAGCAGCTTAACAGGGTCTAGCGGGGGGGCGGATACGCAGTATTTT. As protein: CASSLTGSSGGADTQYF.

DNA of the CDR3: TGCGCCAGCAGCTTTACCCCGACATCCGGAAACACCATATATTTT. This codes for CASSFTPTSGNTIYF. The chain recombines TRBV5-1 with TRBJ1-3; D not certain. Germline V gives CDR1 SGHRS, CDR2 YFSETQ. V lost 2 bases, J lost 4 bases, and 13 bases lay in between. The CDR3 length is 15 residues.

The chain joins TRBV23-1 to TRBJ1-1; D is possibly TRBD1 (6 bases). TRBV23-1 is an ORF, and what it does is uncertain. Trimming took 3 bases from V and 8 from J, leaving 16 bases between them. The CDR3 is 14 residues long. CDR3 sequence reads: CASSHRLQGIEAFF. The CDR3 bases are TGCGCCAGCAGTCATCGCCTACAGGGAATCGAAGCTTTCTTT.

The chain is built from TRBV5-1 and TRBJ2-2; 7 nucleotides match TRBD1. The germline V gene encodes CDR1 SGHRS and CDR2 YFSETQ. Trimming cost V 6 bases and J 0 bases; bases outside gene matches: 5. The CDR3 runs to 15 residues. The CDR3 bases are TGCGCCAGCAAGAGGGACAGCTCGAACACCGGGGAGCTGTTTTTT. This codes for CASKRDSSNTGELFF.

The CDR3 nucleotides read TGTGCCAGCGGATTGACAGGGCGAACGGATGGCTACACCTTC. Its protein is CASGLTGRTDGYTF. The J gene is TRBJ1-2, the V gene TRBV3-1 (or the pseudogene TRBV3-2); 7 nucleotides match TRBD1. The V and J ends lost 8 bases and 6 bases, in that order; junction bases with no gene match: 12. The germline V gene encodes CDR1 LGHDT and CDR2 YNNKEL (reference sequence). This CDR3 comprises 14 residues.

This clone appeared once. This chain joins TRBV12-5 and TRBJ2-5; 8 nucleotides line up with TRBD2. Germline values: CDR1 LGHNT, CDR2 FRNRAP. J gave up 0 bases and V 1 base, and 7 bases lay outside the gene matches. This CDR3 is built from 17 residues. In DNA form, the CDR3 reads TGTGCTAGTGGTTTGGGGGCGGGGGGCCCGTACCAAGAGACCCAGTACTTC. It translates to CASGLGAGGPYQETQYF.

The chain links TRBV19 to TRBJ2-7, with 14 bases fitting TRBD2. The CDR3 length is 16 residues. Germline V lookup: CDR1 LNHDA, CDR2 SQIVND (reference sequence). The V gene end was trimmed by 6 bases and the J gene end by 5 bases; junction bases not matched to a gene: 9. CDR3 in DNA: TGTGCCAGTAGGAGACTAGCGGGGGGGCAGGACCACGAGCAGTACTTC. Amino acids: CASRRLAGGQDHEQYF.

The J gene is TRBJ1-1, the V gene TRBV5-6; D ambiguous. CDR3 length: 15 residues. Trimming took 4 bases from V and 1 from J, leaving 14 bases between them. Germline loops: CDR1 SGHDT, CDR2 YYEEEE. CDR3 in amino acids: CASSPEHRRNTEAFF. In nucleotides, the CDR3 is TGTGCCAGCAGCCCCGAACACAGACGGAACACTGAAGCTTTCTTT. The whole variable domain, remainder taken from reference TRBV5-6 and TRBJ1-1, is DAGVTQSPTHLIKTRGQQVTLRCSPKSGHDTVSWYQQALGQGPQFIFQYYEEEERQRGNFPDRFSGHQFPNYSSELNVNALLLGDSALYLCASSPEHRRNTEAFFGQGTRLTVV.

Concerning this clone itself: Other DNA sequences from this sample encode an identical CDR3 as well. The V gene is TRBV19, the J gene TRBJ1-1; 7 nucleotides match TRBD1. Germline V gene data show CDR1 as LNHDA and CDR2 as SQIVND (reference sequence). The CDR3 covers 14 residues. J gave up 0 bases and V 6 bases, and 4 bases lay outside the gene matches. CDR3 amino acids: CASRPTGLNTEAFF. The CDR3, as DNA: TGTGCCAGTAGGCCGACAGGGTTGAACACTGAAGCTTTCTTT.

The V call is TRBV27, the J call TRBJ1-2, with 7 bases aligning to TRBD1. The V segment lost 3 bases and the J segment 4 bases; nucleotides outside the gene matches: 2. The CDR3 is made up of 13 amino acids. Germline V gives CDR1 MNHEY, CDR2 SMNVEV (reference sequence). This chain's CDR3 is CASSLQGVYGYTF. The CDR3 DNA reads TGTGCCAGCAGTTTGCAGGGGGTCTATGGCTACACCTTC.

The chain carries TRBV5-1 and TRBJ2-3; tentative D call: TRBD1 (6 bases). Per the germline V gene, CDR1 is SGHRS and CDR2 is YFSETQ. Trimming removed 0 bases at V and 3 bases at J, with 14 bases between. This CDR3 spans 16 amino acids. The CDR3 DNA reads TGCGCCAGCAGCTTGGTTCGAGTGAGGGGGACAGATACGCAGTATTTT. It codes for CASSLVRVRGTDTQYF.

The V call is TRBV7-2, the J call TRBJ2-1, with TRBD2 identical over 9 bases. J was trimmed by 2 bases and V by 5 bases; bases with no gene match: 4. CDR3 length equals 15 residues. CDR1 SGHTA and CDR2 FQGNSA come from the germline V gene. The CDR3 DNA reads TGTGCCAGCAGCATCCAGCGGGGGGCCTACAATGAGCAGTTCTTC. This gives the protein CASSIQRGAYNEQFF.

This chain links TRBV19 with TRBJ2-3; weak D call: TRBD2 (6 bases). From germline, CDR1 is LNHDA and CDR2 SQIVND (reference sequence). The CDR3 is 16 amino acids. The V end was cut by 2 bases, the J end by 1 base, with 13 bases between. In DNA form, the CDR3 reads TGTGCCAGTAGTATATCCGGGACTGGGGGCACAGATACGCAGTATTTT. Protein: CASSISGTGGTDTQYF.

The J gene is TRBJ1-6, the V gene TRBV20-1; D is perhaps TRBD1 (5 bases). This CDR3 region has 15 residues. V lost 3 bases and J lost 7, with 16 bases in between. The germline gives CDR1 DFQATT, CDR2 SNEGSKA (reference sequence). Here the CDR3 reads CSASTRQLKNSPLHF. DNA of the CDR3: TGCAGTGCTAGTACGCGACAGCTGAAGAATTCACCCCTCCACTTT.

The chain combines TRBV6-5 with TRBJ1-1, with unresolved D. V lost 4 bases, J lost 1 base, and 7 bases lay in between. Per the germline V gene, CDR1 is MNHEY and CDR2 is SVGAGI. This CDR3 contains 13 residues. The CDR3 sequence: CASSLGENTEAFF. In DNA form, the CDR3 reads TGTGCCAGCAGTTTGGGAGAGAACACTGAAGCTTTCTTT.

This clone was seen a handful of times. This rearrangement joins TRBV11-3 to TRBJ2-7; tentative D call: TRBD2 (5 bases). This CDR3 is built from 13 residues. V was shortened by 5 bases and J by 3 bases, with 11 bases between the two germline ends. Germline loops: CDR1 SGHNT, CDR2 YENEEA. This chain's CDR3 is CASSQGRDYEQYF. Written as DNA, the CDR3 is TGTGCCAGCAGCCAAGGACGGGACTACGAGCAGTACTTC.

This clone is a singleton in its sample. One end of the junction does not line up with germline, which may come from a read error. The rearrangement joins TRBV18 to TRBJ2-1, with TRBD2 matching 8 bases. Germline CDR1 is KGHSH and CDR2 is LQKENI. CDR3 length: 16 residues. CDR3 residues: CASSPPAGGSDNEQFF. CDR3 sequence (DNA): TGTGCCAGCTCACCACCCGCGGGGGGCTCCGACAATGAGCAGTTCTTC.

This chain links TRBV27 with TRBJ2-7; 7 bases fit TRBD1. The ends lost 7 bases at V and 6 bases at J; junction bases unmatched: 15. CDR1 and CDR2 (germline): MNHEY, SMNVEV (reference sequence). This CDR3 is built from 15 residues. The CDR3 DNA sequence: TGTGCCAGCATGCGAATGAGGACAGGATCGGGCGAGCAGTACTTC. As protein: CASMRMRTGSGEQYF.

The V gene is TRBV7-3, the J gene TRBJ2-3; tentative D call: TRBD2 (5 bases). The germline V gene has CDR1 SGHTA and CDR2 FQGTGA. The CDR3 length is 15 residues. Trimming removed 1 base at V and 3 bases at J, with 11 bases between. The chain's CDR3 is CASSLSSSATDTQYF. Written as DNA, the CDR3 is TGTGCCAGCAGCTTAAGCAGTAGCGCAACAGATACGCAGTATTTT.

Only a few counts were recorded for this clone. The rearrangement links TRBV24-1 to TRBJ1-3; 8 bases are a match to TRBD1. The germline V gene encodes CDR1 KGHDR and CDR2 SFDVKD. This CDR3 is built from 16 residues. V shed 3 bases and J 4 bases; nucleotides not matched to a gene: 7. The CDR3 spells CATSDPTGTGGNTIYF. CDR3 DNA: TGTGCCACCAGTGATCCGACCGGGACAGGAGGAAACACCATATATTTT.